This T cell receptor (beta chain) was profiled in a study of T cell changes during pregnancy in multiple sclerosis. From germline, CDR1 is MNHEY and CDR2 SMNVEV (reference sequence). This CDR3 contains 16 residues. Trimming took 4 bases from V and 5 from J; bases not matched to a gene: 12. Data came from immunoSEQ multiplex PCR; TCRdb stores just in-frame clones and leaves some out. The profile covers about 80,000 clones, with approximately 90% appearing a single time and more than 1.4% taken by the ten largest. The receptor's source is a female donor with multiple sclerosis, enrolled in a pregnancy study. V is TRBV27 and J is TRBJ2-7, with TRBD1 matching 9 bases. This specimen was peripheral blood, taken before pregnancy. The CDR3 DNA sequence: TGTGCCAGCAGTTCCTACACCGGGACAGGGCTAGACGAGCAGTACTTC. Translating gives CASSSYTGTGLDEQYF.